This TCR beta chain stems from a study of T-cell memory formation after mild COVID-19. Study-level information: Each donor largely had its own TCR clusters.

Turning to this clonotype: What it binds is unknown.

Whole-study results and caveats: Those CD4+ clones that contracted were mainly in CM and EM (CD8+ ones in EMRA).

The TCR alpha and TCR beta cDNA libraries, bearing sample barcodes and UMIs, were generated by 5'RACE using constant-segment primers. TCRdb re-derived calls from the 5' RACE reads in MiXCR, one entry per CDR3 protein. The sample shows more than 450,000 distinct CDR3 sequences, around 17% of them seen only once. V was trimmed by 1 base and J by 4 bases, leaving 11 bases between them. The CDR3 is made up of 15 amino acids. Germline CDR1 SGHRS, CDR2 YFSETQ. Sequencing used PBMCs or a T cell subset sorted from them (not recorded which). The rearrangement uses TRBV5-1 and TRBJ2-2; D gene uncertain. The receptor's source is an adult woman who had mild COVID-19 (a few samples of this study predate the infection). Cell type and time point are not known. The CDR3 region is CASSLRDSGTGELFF. As DNA, the CDR3 is TGCGCCAGCAGCTTGCGCGATTCAGGCACCGGGGAGCTGTTTTTT.